The entry that follows covers one TCR beta chain sequence. A quantity of about 0.5 to 1 ug RNA underwent reverse transcription using random hexamers. TCRdb re-called the immunoSEQ multiplex PCR reads with MiXCR, one entry per CDR3 protein. Of some 190,000 distinct CDR3 sequences in the sample, about 95% were seen once. This sample was taken from a study of CD8 T cells in Susac syndrome. TEMRA cells underwent FACS enrichment and CD8+ and CD4+ T cells underwent negative isolation. This TCR was sampled from a human donor in good health. Sequences were obtained from CD4+ T cells from PBMCs.

CDR3 region: CSAGGLSGYNEQFF. The CDR3 DNA reads TGCAGTGCAGGGGGGCTTAGCGGTTACAATGAGCAGTTCTTC. This chain joins TRBV20-1 and TRBJ2-1; D is possibly TRBD1 or TRBD2 (6 bases each). V gave up 6 bases and J gave up 4 bases, with 16 bases separating them. This CDR3 contains 14 residues. Germline V gene sequence: CDR1 DFQATT, CDR2 SNEGSKA (reference sequence).